These 9 T cell receptor beta chains originate from one sample sequenced in a study of T-cell memory formation after mild COVID-19. TCRdb itself ran the 5' RACE reads through MiXCR, one entry per CDR3 protein. The table has 300,000 to 400,000 distinct CDR3 sequences, approximately 15% seen once. Input material: PBMCs or a T cell subset sorted from them (not recorded which). All receptors derive from a man younger than 30 who had mild COVID-19 (a few samples of this study predate the infection). Cell type and time point are not known.

The chain couples TRBV29-1 to TRBJ2-7; D unresolved. Trimming cost V 5 bases and J 0 bases, with 8 bases left between them. The length of the CDR3 is 12 residues. Germline loops: CDR1 SQVTM, CDR2 ANQGSEA. The CDR3 coding sequence is TGCAGCGTTAAACCCACCTCCTACGAGCAGTACTTC. Translation: CSVKPTSYEQYF.

This clonotype is a singleton in its sample. This chain joins TRBV10-3 and TRBJ2-3; TRBD1 might be the D (6 bases). Germline V lookup: CDR1 ENHRY, CDR2 SYGVKD. V was clipped by 5 bases and J by 4 bases, with 16 bases between them. CDR3 size: 15 residues. The chain's CDR3 is CAISPRQPGADTQYF. CDR3 nucleotide sequence: TGTGCCATCAGTCCGAGACAGCCAGGGGCAGATACGCAGTATTTT.

This clonotype was observed a handful of times. The genes are TRBV14 and TRBJ1-4; D is unresolved. Germline V lookup: CDR1 SGHDN, CDR2 FVKESK. Trimming took 1 base from V and 3 from J, leaving 18 bases between them. The CDR3 consists of 18 residues. The CDR3 reads CASSQGVGKGMANEKLFF. CDR3 nucleotides: TGTGCCAGCAGCCAAGGAGTTGGCAAGGGAATGGCTAATGAAAAACTGTTTTTT.

V usage is TRBV15 and J usage is TRBJ2-1; 10 bases are a match to TRBD2. The CDR3 is made up of 21 amino acids. V was clipped by 0 bases and J by 5 bases; unmatched bases: 19. The germline V gene encodes CDR1 LNHNV and CDR2 YYDKDF (reference sequence). The CDR3 DNA sequence: TGTGCCACCAGCAGAGAACTATTTGGGTCTAGCGGGGGCCGAGGAGACAATGAGCAGTTCTTC. It yields the protein CATSRELFGSSGGRGDNEQFF.

This clonotype was detected a few times. The gene calls are TRBV5-1 and TRBJ1-4, with no clear D. Trimming cost V 1 base and J 6 bases, with 10 bases left between them. The germline V gene encodes CDR1 SGHRS and CDR2 YFSETQ. The CDR3 covers 14 residues. CDR3 coding DNA: TGCGCCAGCAGCTTGAAGGCGGGTGATGAAAAACTGTTTTTT. Protein sequence: CASSLKAGDEKLFF. The full variable domain, its missing parts supplied by reference TRBV5-1 and TRBJ1-4, is KAGVTQTPRYLIKTRGQQVTLSCSPISGHRSVSWYQQTPGQGLQFLFEYFSETQRNKGNFPGRFSGRQFSNSRSEMNVSTLELGDSALYLCASSLKAGDEKLFFGSGTQLSVL.

This clonotype was recorded a few times. This sequence joins TRBV12-3 or TRBV12-4 and TRBJ1-5; D is perhaps TRBD1 (5 bases). The germline V and J ends were trimmed by 2 bases and 6 bases, with 14 bases remaining between them. The CDR3 sequence is 15 residues long. Here the CDR3 DNA reads TGTGCCAGCAGTTTATCCCGGGGCCTCGGTCAGCCCCAGCATTTT. It codes for CASSLSRGLGQPQHF.

This clonotype was observed a handful of times. The J gene is TRBJ2-2, the V gene TRBV12-3 or TRBV12-4; D may correspond to TRBD1 or TRBD2 (6 bases each). The CDR3 extends over 14 amino acids. Trimming shortened V by 7 bases and J by 9 bases, and 18 bases separated the two germline ends. The chain's CDR3 is CASTPGATRRELFF. CDR3 coding DNA: TGTGCCAGCACCCCGGGGGCTACGAGGCGGGAGCTGTTTTTT.

The rearrangement joins TRBV7-3 to TRBJ1-1; D might be TRBD1 (6 bases). Germline values: CDR1 SGHTA, CDR2 FQGTGA. The V end was cut by 3 bases, the J end by 0 bases, with 11 bases between. The CDR3 runs to 15 residues. The CDR3 protein is CASSFSGAMNTEAFF. In DNA form, the CDR3 reads TGTGCCAGCAGCTTCTCAGGGGCGATGAACACTGAAGCTTTCTTT.

This clonotype was seen a few times. This rearrangement joins TRBV5-1 to TRBJ2-3, with D perhaps being TRBD1 or TRBD2 (5 bases each). The length of the CDR3 is 14 residues. Looked up from germline, CDR1 is SGHRS and CDR2 is YFSETQ. V was clipped by 3 bases and J by 1 base, with 9 bases between them. The CDR3 bases are TGCGCCAGCAGCTGGGACCCCGGCACAGATACGCAGTATTTT. Its protein is CASSWDPGTDTQYF.